One and the same sample provided the 31 T cell receptor beta chains below, sequenced in a study of blood T cell repertoires in COVID-19 (TCRdb year 2020). Libraries were constructed by the immunoSEQ multiplex PCR assay. TCRdb took this table from immuneACCESS and kept in-frame rearrangements with V and J called. Such tables lack part of the clones; where checked against another copy, unresolved V genes explain under half of the gap, and the rest is unexplained. The sample records some 150,000 clones, 75% to 90% of which are singletons. Over 2.5% of the sample is held by the ten biggest clonotypes. Material for sequencing was peripheral blood. The receptors derive from a man aged 55-75 years with active or convalescent COVID-19.

The chain recombines TRBV28 with TRBJ2-7; 7 bases are shared with TRBD2. J was trimmed by 2 bases and V by 8 bases; bases with no gene match: 18. The CDR3 runs 17 residues. Germline assignment: CDR1 MDHEN and CDR2 SYDVKM. In DNA form, the CDR3 reads TGTGCCAGCCTGACTGAGGGAGCGGGACCGGGGCCCTACGAGCAGTACTTC. This translates into CASLTEGAGPGPYEQYF.

V and J are TRBV5-1 and TRBJ2-7; TRBD1 might be the D (6 bases). Per germline, CDR1 SGHRS and CDR2 YFSETQ. The CDR3 has 18 amino acids. The V gene lost 4 bases and the J gene lost 3 bases, with 26 bases spanning the gap. The DNA of the CDR3 is TGCGCCAGCAGCCCCGGGACAACAACGGCCTCGGCGGTCTACGAGCAGTACTTC. Residues: CASSPGTTTASAVYEQYF.

The V call is TRBV18, the J call TRBJ2-1; D perhaps matches TRBD1 (6 bases). This CDR3 has 13 amino acids. V was pared by 3 bases and J by 15 bases, with 18 bases between. Germline V gene data show CDR1 as KGHSH and CDR2 as LQKENI. The CDR3 DNA reads TGTGCCAGCTCACCCGGGACATTCCGTCAGTCGTTCTTC. Its translation: CASSPGTFRQSFF. Full variable domain (outside the CDR3, taken from reference TRBV18 and TRBJ2-1): NAGVMQNPRHLVRRRGQEARLRCSPMKGHSHVYWYRQLPEEGLKFMVYLQKENIIDESGMPKERFSAEFPKEGPSILRIQQVVRGDSAAYFCASSPGTFRQSFFGPGTRLTVL.

This clone appeared a single time. The J gene is TRBJ2-5, the V gene TRBV27, with 10 positions matching TRBD2. The germline gives CDR1 MNHEY, CDR2 SMNVEV (reference sequence). The CDR3 spans 16 residues. Losses at the gene ends were 8 bases for V and 1 base for J; bases not matched to a gene: 10. CDR3 in amino acids: CASRSPGLATQETQYF. CDR3 in DNA: TGTGCCAGCCGCTCACCGGGACTAGCGACCCAAGAGACCCAGTACTTC.

There are many counts of this clone. The chain recombines TRBV6-5 with TRBJ1-2; D might be TRBD1 (6 bases). The V gene's germline CDR1 is MNHEY and CDR2 SVGAGI. The CDR3 has 15 residues. The V end lost 5 bases, the J end lost 4 bases, and 17 bases lay between the germline ends. CDR3 nucleotide sequence: TGTGCCAGCAGTCCGGACAGTGCTTCCATCTATGGCTACACCTTC. Its translation is CASSPDSASIYGYTF.

The gene calls are TRBV3-1 (or the pseudogene TRBV3-2) and TRBJ1-2; maybe TRBD1 (6 bases). The ends were cut back, 4 bases at V and 1 base at J, with 13 bases in the middle. This CDR3 comprises 15 residues. Germline V gene lookup returns CDR1 LGHDT and CDR2 YNNKEL (reference sequence). CDR3 amino acids: CASSPTGTFNYGYTF. The CDR3 coding sequence is TGTGCCAGCAGCCCCACCGGGACATTTAACTATGGCTACACCTTC.

This rearrangement joins TRBV28 to TRBJ2-7; D might be TRBD1 (5 bases). CDR1 is MDHEN, CDR2 SYDVKM, per germline. Trimming pared 7 bases from V and 2 bases from J, leaving 15 bases between. The CDR3 loop spans 14 amino acids. The CDR3 is CASKLAGSTYEQYF. In nucleotides, the CDR3 is TGTGCCAGCAAATTGGCAGGGTCTACCTACGAGCAGTACTTC. The full variable domain, completed using reference TRBV28 and TRBJ2-7, is DVKVTQSSRYLVKRTGEKVFLECVQDMDHENMFWYRQDPGLGLRLIYFSYDVKMKEKGDIPEGYSVSREKKERFSLILESASTNQTSMYLCASKLAGSTYEQYFGPGTRLTVT.

The rearrangement links TRBV7-8 to TRBJ1-1; a possible D gene is TRBD1 (6 bases). The V gene lost 5 bases and the J gene lost 1 base, with 11 bases spanning the gap. The CDR3 is 14 amino acids. Germline V CDR1 and CDR2: SGHVS, FQNEAQ. The CDR3 is CASSPRGANTEAFF. The CDR3 bases are TGTGCCAGCAGCCCCAGGGGCGCGAACACTGAAGCTTTCTTT.

V is TRBV19 and J is TRBJ2-7, with TRBD1 matching over 8 bases. CDR1 and CDR2 (germline): LNHDA, SQIVND (reference sequence). The CDR3 sequence is 14 residues long. Trimming at V came to 6 bases and at J to 4 bases, leaving 8 bases not matched to a gene. CDR3 loop: CASRVGQGSYEQYF. DNA for the CDR3: TGTGCCAGTAGGGTCGGACAGGGCTCATACGAGCAGTACTTC. Supplemented by reference TRBV19 and TRBJ2-7, the full variable domain reads DGGITQSPKYLFRKEGQNVTLSCEQNLNHDAMYWYRQDPGQGLRLIYYSQIVNDFQKGDIAEGYSVSREKKESFPLTVTSAQKNPTAFYLCASRVGQGSYEQYFGPGTRLTVT.

In DNA form, the CDR3 reads TGTGCCAGCAGCTCATCCGGGATAGCGGGGTACGAGTCTAGCACAGATACGCAGTATTTT. Its protein is CASSSSGIAGYESSTDTQYF. The chain combines TRBV7-3 with TRBJ2-3, with 8 bases aligning to TRBD2. Germline V gives CDR1 SGHTA, CDR2 FQGTGA. This CDR3 spans 20 amino acids. Trimming removed 4 bases from V and 0 bases from J; junction bases left unmatched: 18. The variable domain in full, completed from reference TRBV7-3 and TRBJ2-3, reads GAGVSQTPSNKVTEKGKYVELRCDPISGHTALYWYRQSLGQGPEFLIYFQGTGAADDSGLPNDRFFAVRPEGSVSTLKIQRTERGDSAVYLCASSSSGIAGYESSTDTQYFGPGTRLTVL.

This sequence joins TRBV6-5 and TRBJ1-5, with D perhaps matching TRBD1 (6 bases). Trimming shortened V by 6 bases and J by 1 base, and 10 bases separated the two germline ends. Germline V gene data show CDR1 as MNHEY and CDR2 as SVGAGI. CDR3 length equals 14 residues. The CDR3 spells CASRSGQSNQPQHF. The CDR3 bases are TGTGCCAGCAGATCAGGACAGAGCAATCAGCCCCAGCATTTT.

This chain links TRBV21-1 with TRBJ1-4. TRBV21-1 is a recognized pseudogene. The CDR3 loop spans 16 amino acids. DNA for the CDR3: TGTGCCAGCAGCAAAGAGCCGGGAGCAACTAATGAAAAACTGTTTTTT. This encodes CASSKEPGATNEKLFF.

The genes are TRBV2 and TRBJ1-2, with a tentative D call TRBD1 (5 bases). The CDR3 length is 15 residues. Per germline, CDR1 SNHLY and CDR2 FYNNEI. Trimming shortened V by 2 bases and J by 7 bases, and 17 bases separated the two germline ends. The CDR3 loop is CASSEKTTGVGGYTF. Here the CDR3 DNA reads TGTGCCAGCAGTGAAAAGACTACGGGGGTAGGTGGCTACACCTTC.

The V and J genes are TRBV5-1 and TRBJ1-2; D gene unclear. This CDR3 is built from 13 residues. Germline V gene data show CDR1 as SGHRS and CDR2 as YFSETQ. V lost 5 bases and J 4 bases, leaving 12 bases between the germline ends. In nucleotides, the CDR3 is TGCGCCAGCAGTATTTCTGGCTTCTATGGCTACACCTTC. Protein sequence: CASSISGFYGYTF.

This clone was observed a single time. The chain uses TRBV18 and TRBJ2-7; 12 bases are a match to TRBD1. The CDR3 length is 14 residues. The V segment lost 6 bases and the J segment 5 bases; nucleotides outside the gene matches: 5. Germline V gene data show CDR1 as KGHSH and CDR2 as LQKENI. This chain's CDR3 is CASSSGTGGDEQYF. DNA of the CDR3: TGTGCCAGCTCGTCCGGGACAGGGGGCGACGAGCAGTACTTC.

The genes are TRBV24-1 and TRBJ2-3; possible D gene TRBD2, 7 bases. CDR3 length: 15 amino acids. The V gene's germline CDR1 is KGHDR and CDR2 SFDVKD. The V end lost 2 bases, the J end lost 6 bases, and 14 bases lay between the germline ends. The CDR3 loop is CATSDWDMGGDTQYF. CDR3 bases: TGTGCCACCAGTGATTGGGACATGGGGGGGGATACGCAGTATTTT.

The J gene is TRBJ1-2, the V gene TRBV5-5; D is uncertain. With 4 bases removed from V and 2 bases from J, the gap between germline ends came to 12 bases. The CDR3 covers 14 residues. The germline V gene encodes CDR1 SGHKS and CDR2 YYEKEE (reference sequence). Written as DNA, the CDR3 is TGTGCCAGCAGCACCTTCCGGGAAAACTATGGCTACACCTTC. Amino acid sequence: CASSTFRENYGYTF.

This clone was seen just once. CDR3 sequence reads: CASSPHREGGNTEAFF. The CDR3 DNA follows: TGTGCCAGCAGTCCACACAGGGAAGGGGGCAACACTGAAGCTTTCTTT. J is TRBJ1-1 and V is TRBV28; 7 nucleotides match TRBD1. With 5 bases clipped from V and 2 bases from J, the junction kept 11 bases outside the gene matches. Germline V CDR1 and CDR2: MDHEN, SYDVKM. The CDR3 extends over 16 amino acids.

This chain joins TRBV10-3 and TRBJ1-3; D perhaps matches TRBD1 (5 bases). The CDR3 totals 14 residues. The V end was cut by 9 bases, the J end by 2 bases, with 14 bases between. The germline V gene encodes CDR1 ENHRY and CDR2 SYGVKD. CDR3 bases: TGTGCCATTAGGCAGGGTAGCCCTGGAAACACCATATATTTT. This encodes CAIRQGSPGNTIYF.

The V call is TRBV9, the J call TRBJ2-3, with D maybe TRBD2 (5 bases). Germline V CDR1 and CDR2: SGDLS, YYNGEE. CDR3 size: 11 residues. Trimming stripped 10 bases from V and 5 bases from J, with 11 bases between. The CDR3 coding sequence is TGTGCCCCCCCCCGGGGAGATACGCAGTATTTT. It codes for CAPPRGDTQYF.

This clone appeared a few times. The chain uses TRBV21-1 and TRBJ2-5; TRBD2, as called in the table, went unchecked against the DNA. TRBV21-1 is reported as a pseudogene. CDR3 size: 12 residues. The DNA for the CDR3 is TGTGCCAGCAGCAGGAGGAAAGAGACCCAGTACTTC. As protein: CASSRRKETQYF.

The V gene is TRBV30, the J gene TRBJ1-3; D gene unclear. This CDR3 has 15 amino acids. V shed 0 bases and J shed 0 bases, with 9 bases lying between them. Germline assignment: CDR1 GTSNPN and CDR2 SVGIG (reference sequence). CDR3 nucleotide sequence: TGTGCCTGGAGTGTAAACCGGGTCTCTGGAAACACCATATATTTT. This encodes CAWSVNRVSGNTIYF.

The chain recombines TRBV29-1 with TRBJ2-3; possible D gene TRBD2, 6 bases. Trimming cost V 7 bases and J 0 bases, with 14 bases left between them. Looked up from germline, CDR1 is SQVTM and CDR2 is ANQGSEA. The CDR3 spans 14 residues. As DNA, the CDR3 is TGCAGCGGTCGACTAGGATTTAGCACAGATACGCAGTATTTT. Protein sequence: CSGRLGFSTDTQYF.

The genes are TRBV28 and TRBJ2-1; 12 bases line up with TRBD2. With V trimmed by 4 bases and J by 6 bases, 4 bases remained unmatched. Germline V gives CDR1 MDHEN, CDR2 SYDVKM. There are 15 residues in the CDR3. CDR3 sequence (DNA): TGTGCCAGCAGTTCGACTAGCGGGGGATTCAATGAGCAGTTCTTC. This codes for CASSSTSGGFNEQFF.

This chain connects TRBV12-3 or TRBV12-4 to TRBJ2-7; D unresolved. The CDR3 length is 13 residues. With 7 bases removed from V and 1 base from J, the gap between germline ends came to 11 bases. This CDR3 is CASILDLSYEQYF. The CDR3 coding sequence is TGTGCCAGCATTCTCGACTTATCCTACGAGCAGTACTTC.

The rearrangement links TRBV19 to TRBJ1-5; 8 positions match TRBD1. CDR1 is LNHDA and CDR2 is SQIVND in the germline V gene (reference sequence). V dropped 3 bases and J dropped 2; count of bases not matched to a gene: 3. The CDR3 has 15 amino acids. CDR3 sequence: CASSILTGGNQPQHF. The CDR3 DNA sequence: TGTGCCAGTAGTATTCTGACAGGGGGCAATCAGCCCCAGCATTTT. The full variable domain, with the rest looked up from reference TRBV19 and TRBJ1-5, is DGGITQSPKYLFRKEGQNVTLSCEQNLNHDAMYWYRQDPGQGLRLIYYSQIVNDFQKGDIAEGYSVSREKKESFPLTVTSAQKNPTAFYLCASSILTGGNQPQHFGDGTRLSIL.

This clone was found once. The rearrangement uses TRBV6-2 or TRBV6-3 and TRBJ2-2; D not certain. The CDR3 has 16 residues. With 8 bases removed from V and 0 bases from J, the gap between germline ends came to 16 bases. Germline V gives CDR1 MNHEY, CDR2 SVGEGT. CDR3 sequence (DNA): TGTGCCAGCGGCCCGTTCACAGCAGCGAACACCGGGGAGCTGTTTTTT. It yields the protein CASGPFTAANTGELFF.

The chain uses TRBV19 and TRBJ2-5, with a tentative D call TRBD1 (8 bases). This CDR3 contains 15 residues. Trimming took off 5 bases at V and 4 bases at J, with 17 bases between the two ends. Germline lookup yields CDR1 LNHDA and CDR2 SQIVND (reference sequence). The CDR3 sequence is CASSLRTGRGETQYF. As DNA, the CDR3 is TGTGCCAGTAGTCTACGGACAGGGAGGGGAGAGACCCAGTACTTC.

CDR3 nucleotides: TGTGCCAGCAGCCCGAGAGCCCCCGTGGGCGACTATGGCTACACCTTC. Its protein is CASSPRAPVGDYGYTF. This chain uses TRBV9 with TRBJ1-2; no definite D call. The CDR3 loop spans 16 amino acids. V dropped 4 bases and J dropped 3 bases, with 19 bases sitting between them. The germline V gene has CDR1 SGDLS and CDR2 YYNGEE.

The gene calls are TRBV5-1 and TRBJ1-2, with TRBD1 matching over 8 bases. The V gene end was trimmed by 3 bases and the J gene end by 7 bases; junction bases not matched to a gene: 11. The germline V gene encodes CDR1 SGHRS and CDR2 YFSETQ. The CDR3 length is 15 residues. In DNA form, the CDR3 reads TGCGCCAGCAGCTCCCTGGACAGGGTCCTGGGTGGCTACACCTTC. Translating gives CASSSLDRVLGGYTF.

J is TRBJ1-1 and V is TRBV30; possibly TRBD1 for D (5 bases). This CDR3 is 13 amino acids long. Trimming left V 6 bases short and J 2 bases short, with 13 bases between. Germline V gives CDR1 GTSNPN, CDR2 SVGIG (reference sequence). The CDR3 region has the DNA TGTGCCTGTGAGGTAGACAGAAACACTGAAGCTTTCTTT. This sequence encodes CACEVDRNTEAFF.